A single sample gave rise to the 14 T cell receptor beta chains below, sequenced in a study of beta chain features in type 1 diabetes. Regarding the study as a whole: Significant though moderate, a shortening of TCRB CDR3s appeared in all four CD4+ subsets of Type 1 diabetes patients.

As every portion of the isolated RNA was reverse transcribed, the sequencing read expressed TCRB transcripts. The repertoire was sequenced with immunoSEQ multiplex PCR; TCRdb's copy has only in-frame clones and lacks some. The data hold about 660,000 clones, with roughly an eighth observed a single time. Which antigens these TCRs recognize remains unknown. The sample comprised naive CD4+ T cells from blood. The receptors originated from a young man with type 1 diabetes.

V usage is TRBV4-3 and J usage is TRBJ1-6; weak D call: TRBD1 (5 bases). The CDR3 runs to 19 residues. From germline, CDR1 is LGHNA and CDR2 YSLEER. V lost 4 bases and J lost 0, with 19 bases in between. CDR3 sequence reads: CASSPYGGSTSSYNSPLHF. CDR3 coding DNA: TGCGCCAGCAGCCCATACGGGGGTTCCACCAGCTCCTATAATTCACCCCTCCACTTT.

This clone came up a few times. J is TRBJ1-2 and V is TRBV4-1; no clear D gene. Germline V lookup: CDR1 MGHRA, CDR2 YSYEKL. V was trimmed by 8 bases and J by 0 bases, leaving 13 bases between them. This CDR3 comprises 14 residues. The CDR3: CASRIEGSNYGYTF. The DNA of the CDR3 is TGCGCCAGCCGGATCGAAGGATCTAACTATGGCTACACCTTC.

This sequence joins TRBV9 and TRBJ2-1; possibly TRBD1 for D (5 bases). The CDR3 has 15 residues. The V and J ends lost 0 bases and 7 bases respectively, with 14 bases between them. Germline V gives CDR1 SGDLS, CDR2 YYNGEE. The CDR3 sequence: CASSVGTPSANEQFF. The CDR3 DNA is TGTGCCAGCAGCGTAGGGACACCTTCGGCGAATGAGCAGTTCTTC.

This clone was seen more than once but under ten times. V gene TRBV2 combines with J gene TRBJ2-3; 7 bases line up with TRBD1. CDR3 length: 12 amino acids. Germline-derived CDR1 and CDR2 are SNHLY and FYNNEI. Unmatched junction bases numbered 5, after V lost 9 bases and J lost 5 bases. In DNA, the CDR3 is TGTGCCAGTAAGGGGGCGGAAGATACGCAGTATTTT. Protein product: CASKGAEDTQYF.

The chain carries TRBV30 and TRBJ2-7; a weak D match, TRBD2 (6 bases). With 7 bases removed from V and 5 bases from J, the gap between germline ends came to 15 bases. This CDR3 region has 12 residues. In germline, CDR1 is GTSNPN, CDR2 SVGIG (reference sequence). The CDR3 bases are TGTGCCTCCGGGACTGAAGGGCACGAGCAGTACTTC. Amino acid sequence: CASGTEGHEQYF.

The chain couples TRBV2 to TRBJ1-2; 9 bases fit TRBD1. CDR3 length equals 15 residues. Germline V CDR1 and CDR2: SNHLY, FYNNEI. J gave up 6 bases and V 9 bases, and 14 bases lay outside the gene matches. The CDR3 coding sequence is TGTGCCAGTAATTCGCCTGACAGGGGGAGGAATGGCTACACCTTC. Translating gives CASNSPDRGRNGYTF.

V gene TRBV2 combines with J gene TRBJ2-3; TRBD2 agrees at 7 bases. Germline V gives CDR1 SNHLY, CDR2 FYNNEI. This CDR3 contains 12 residues. After removal of 6 bases from V and 5 bases from J, the junction contained 2 bases not matched to a gene. The CDR3 spells CASRGEGDTQYF. The CDR3 nucleotides are TGTGCCAGCAGGGGGGAGGGAGATACGCAGTATTTT.

As for this clone: The sample holds other DNA sequences that translate to the same CDR3. The J gene is TRBJ2-2, the V gene TRBV14; D not resolved. The CDR3 is 14 amino acids. Germline lookup yields CDR1 SGHDN and CDR2 FVKESK. The V end was cut by 0 bases, the J end by 4 bases, with 6 bases between. The CDR3 sequence is CASSQDWGTGELFF. In nucleotides, the CDR3 is TGTGCCAGCAGCCAAGATTGGGGCACCGGGGAGCTGTTTTTT.

The chain carries TRBV7-3 and TRBJ2-5, with D tentatively TRBD2 (6 bases). Germline CDR1 reads SGHTA; CDR2 reads FQGTGA. The CDR3 consists of 15 residues. The V end lost 2 bases, the J end lost 2 bases, and 12 bases lay between the germline ends. Here the CDR3 reads CASSLRRGHQETQYF. The CDR3 bases are TGTGCCAGCAGCTTACGGAGGGGCCATCAAGAGACCCAGTACTTC. Complete variable domain (other parts from reference TRBV7-3 and TRBJ2-5): GAGVSQTPSNKVTEKGKYVELRCDPISGHTALYWYRQSLGQGPEFLIYFQGTGAADDSGLPNDRFFAVRPEGSVSTLKIQRTERGDSAVYLCASSLRRGHQETQYFGPGTRLLVL.

There are a few counts of this clone. The chain employs TRBV30 and TRBJ2-1; D is possibly TRBD2 (5 bases). The CDR3 totals 15 residues. V dropped 0 bases and J dropped 3 bases, with 12 bases sitting between them. Germline V gene lookup returns CDR1 GTSNPN and CDR2 SVGIG (reference sequence). The CDR3 coding sequence is TGTGCCTGGAGTGTACGAGAGGGAATCTACAATGAGCAGTTCTTC. It is translated as CAWSVREGIYNEQFF.

This rearrangement joins TRBV29-1 to TRBJ1-1, with D maybe TRBD1 (6 bases). The ends were cut back, 6 bases at V and 11 bases at J, with 16 bases in the middle. Germline-derived CDR1 and CDR2 are SQVTM and ANQGSEA. The CDR3 has 11 residues. CDR3 loop: CSVQGRVGAFF. The CDR3 DNA sequence: TGCAGCGTCCAGGGGAGGGTAGGGGCTTTCTTT.

Details on this clone: Other nucleotide sequences from this sample produce the same CDR3. The gene calls are TRBV5-1 and TRBJ1-4; no clear D. This CDR3 is built from 13 residues. V lost 0 bases and J lost 4, with 4 bases in between. Looked up from germline, CDR1 is SGHRS and CDR2 is YFSETQ. The CDR3 DNA follows: TGCGCCAGCAGCTTGGGGGGTAATGAAAAACTGTTTTTT. Its protein product is CASSLGGNEKLFF.

This clone was counted a few times. The chain is built from TRBV7-2 and TRBJ1-5; the D is unclear. Between the trimmed V and J ends, which lost 3 bases and 5 bases, there was a span of 8 bases. CDR3 length equals 13 residues. Germline V gene sequence: CDR1 SGHTA, CDR2 FQGNSA. CDR3 sequence (DNA): TGTGCCAGCAGCTTTGATCAGGATCAGCCCCAGCATTTT. This translates into CASSFDQDQPQHF.

There are a few counts of this clone. This rearrangement joins TRBV7-2 to TRBJ1-2; D gene ambiguous. This CDR3 contains 14 residues. V shed 5 bases and J shed 7 bases, with 17 bases lying between them. Germline CDR1 reads SGHTA; CDR2 reads FQGNSA. Written as DNA, the CDR3 is TGTGCCAGCAGCCGTAATAGGGTCGGTGGTGGCTACACCTTC. Amino acid sequence: CASSRNRVGGGYTF.